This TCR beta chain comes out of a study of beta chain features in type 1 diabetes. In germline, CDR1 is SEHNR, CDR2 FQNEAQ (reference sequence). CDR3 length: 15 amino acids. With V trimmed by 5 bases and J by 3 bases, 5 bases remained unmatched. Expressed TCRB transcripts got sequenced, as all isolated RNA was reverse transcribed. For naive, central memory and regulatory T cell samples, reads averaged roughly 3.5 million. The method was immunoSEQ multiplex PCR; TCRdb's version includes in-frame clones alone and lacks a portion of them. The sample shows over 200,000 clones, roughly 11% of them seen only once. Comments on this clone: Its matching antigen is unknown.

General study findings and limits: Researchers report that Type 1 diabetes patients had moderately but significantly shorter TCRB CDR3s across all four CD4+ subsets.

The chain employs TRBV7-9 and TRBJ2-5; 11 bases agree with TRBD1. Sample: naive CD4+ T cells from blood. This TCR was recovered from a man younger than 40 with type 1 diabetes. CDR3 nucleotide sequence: TGTGCCAGCAGCGCGGGACAGGGGGGCAAAGAGACCCAGTACTTC. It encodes CASSAGQGGKETQYF.